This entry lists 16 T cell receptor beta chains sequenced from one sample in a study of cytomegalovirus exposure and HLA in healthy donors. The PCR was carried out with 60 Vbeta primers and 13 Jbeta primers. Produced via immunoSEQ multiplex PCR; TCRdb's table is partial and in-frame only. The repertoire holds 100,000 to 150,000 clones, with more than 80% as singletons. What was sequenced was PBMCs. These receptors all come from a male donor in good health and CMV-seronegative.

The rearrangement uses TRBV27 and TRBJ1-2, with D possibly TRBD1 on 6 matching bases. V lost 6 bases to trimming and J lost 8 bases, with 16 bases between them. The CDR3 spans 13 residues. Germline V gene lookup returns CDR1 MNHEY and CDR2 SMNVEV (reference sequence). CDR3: CASRPDSLQGYTF. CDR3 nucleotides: TGTGCCAGCAGACCGGACAGCCTCCAAGGCTACACCTTC.

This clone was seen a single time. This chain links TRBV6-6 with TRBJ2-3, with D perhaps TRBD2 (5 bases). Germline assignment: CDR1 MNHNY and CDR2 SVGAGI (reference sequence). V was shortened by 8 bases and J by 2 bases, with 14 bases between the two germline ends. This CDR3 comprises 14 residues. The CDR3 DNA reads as TGTGCCAGCCGGTCTGGGAGACACACAGATACGCAGTATTTT. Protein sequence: CASRSGRHTDTQYF.

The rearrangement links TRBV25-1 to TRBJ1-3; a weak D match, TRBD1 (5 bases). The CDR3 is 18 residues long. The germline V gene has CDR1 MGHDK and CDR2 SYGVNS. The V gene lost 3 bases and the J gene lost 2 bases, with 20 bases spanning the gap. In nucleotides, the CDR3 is TGTGCCAGCAGTGAGCCACCGACCGGGACTCCGGCTGGAAACACCATATATTTT. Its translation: CASSEPPTGTPAGNTIYF.

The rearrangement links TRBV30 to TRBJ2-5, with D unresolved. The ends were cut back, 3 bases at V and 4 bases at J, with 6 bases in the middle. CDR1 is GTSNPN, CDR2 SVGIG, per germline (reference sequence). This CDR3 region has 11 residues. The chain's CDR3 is CAWRTGETQYF. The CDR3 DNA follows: TGTGCCTGGAGGACGGGAGAGACCCAGTACTTC.

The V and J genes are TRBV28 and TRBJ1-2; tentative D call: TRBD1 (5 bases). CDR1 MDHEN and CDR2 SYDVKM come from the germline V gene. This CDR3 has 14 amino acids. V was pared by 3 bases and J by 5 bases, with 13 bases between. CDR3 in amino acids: CASSFPTVLYGYTF. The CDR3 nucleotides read TGTGCCAGCAGTTTTCCGACAGTCCTTTATGGCTACACCTTC.

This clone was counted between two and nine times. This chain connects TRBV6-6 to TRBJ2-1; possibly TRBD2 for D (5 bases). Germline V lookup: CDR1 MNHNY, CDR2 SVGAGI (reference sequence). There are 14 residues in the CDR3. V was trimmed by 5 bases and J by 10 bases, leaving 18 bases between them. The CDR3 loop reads CASSLRGLRDEQFF. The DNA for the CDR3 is TGTGCCAGCAGTCTCCGGGGTCTTAGAGACGAGCAGTTCTTC.

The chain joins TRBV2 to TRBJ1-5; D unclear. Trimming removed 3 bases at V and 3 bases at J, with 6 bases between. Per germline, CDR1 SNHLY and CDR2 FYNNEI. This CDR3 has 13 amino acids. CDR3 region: CASSDRNNQPQHF. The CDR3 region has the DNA TGTGCCAGCAGTGACAGGAACAATCAGCCCCAGCATTTT. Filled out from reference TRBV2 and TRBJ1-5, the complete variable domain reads EPEVTQTPSHQVTQMGQEVILRCVPISNHLYFYWYRQILGQKVEFLVSFYNNEISEKSEIFDDQFSVERPDGSNFTLKIRSTKLEDSAMYFCASSDRNNQPQHFGDGTRLSIL.

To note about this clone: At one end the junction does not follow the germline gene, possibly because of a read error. CDR3 DNA sequence: TGTGCCAGCAGCTTTCAGGTCAGGGGGAATGACCCGGCCTACAAGCAGTACTTC. This codes for CASSFQVRGNDPAYKQYF. The V gene is TRBV7-6, the J gene TRBJ2-7, with 7 positions matching TRBD1. Looked up from germline, CDR1 is SGHVS and CDR2 is FNYEAQ. CDR3 length: 18 amino acids.

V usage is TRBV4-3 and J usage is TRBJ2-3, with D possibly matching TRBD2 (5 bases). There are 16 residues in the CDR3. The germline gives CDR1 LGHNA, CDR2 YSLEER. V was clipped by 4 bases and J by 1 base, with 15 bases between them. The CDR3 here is CASSRRTSEGTDTQYF. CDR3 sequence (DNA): TGCGCCAGCAGCCGTCGGACTTCCGAGGGCACAGATACGCAGTATTTT.

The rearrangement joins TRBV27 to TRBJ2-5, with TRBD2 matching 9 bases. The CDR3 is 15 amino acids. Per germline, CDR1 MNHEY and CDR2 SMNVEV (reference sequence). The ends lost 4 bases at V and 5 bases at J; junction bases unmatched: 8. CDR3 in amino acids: CASSSAGGLGETQYF. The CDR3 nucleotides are TGTGCCAGCAGTTCAGCGGGGGGACTAGGGGAGACCCAGTACTTC.

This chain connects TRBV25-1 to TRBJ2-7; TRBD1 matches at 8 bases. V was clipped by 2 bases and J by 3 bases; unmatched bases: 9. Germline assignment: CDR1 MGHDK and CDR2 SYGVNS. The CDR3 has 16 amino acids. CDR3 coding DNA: TGTGCCAGCAGTGAAAAAAGAAACGGACAGGGCTACGAGCAGTACTTC. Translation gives CASSEKRNGQGYEQYF.

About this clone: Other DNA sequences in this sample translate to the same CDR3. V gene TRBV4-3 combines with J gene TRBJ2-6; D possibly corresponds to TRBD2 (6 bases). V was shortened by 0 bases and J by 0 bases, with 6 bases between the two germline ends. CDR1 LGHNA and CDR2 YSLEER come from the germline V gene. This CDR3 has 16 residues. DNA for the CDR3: TGCGCCAGCAGCCAAGAAGCGGGCTCTGGGGCCAACGTCCTGACTTTC. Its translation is CASSQEAGSGANVLTF.

CDR3 coding DNA: TGCAGCGTTGTAGCGGGAGTGAATAATGAGCAGTTCTTC. Its translation: CSVVAGVNNEQFF. The chain has TRBV29-1 and TRBJ2-1; 9 nucleotides agree with TRBD2. The CDR3 sequence is 13 residues long. The V and J ends lost 4 bases and 7 bases, in that order; junction bases with no gene match: 5. Germline CDR1 SQVTM, CDR2 ANQGSEA.

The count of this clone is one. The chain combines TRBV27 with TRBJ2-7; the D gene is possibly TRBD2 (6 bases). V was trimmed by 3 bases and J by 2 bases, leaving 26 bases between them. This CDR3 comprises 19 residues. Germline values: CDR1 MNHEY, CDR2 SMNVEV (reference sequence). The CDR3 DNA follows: TGTGCCAGCAGTTTGAATCGTCGGGGCCCAGCGGGTACTACCTACGAGCAGTACTTC. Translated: CASSLNRRGPAGTTYEQYF.

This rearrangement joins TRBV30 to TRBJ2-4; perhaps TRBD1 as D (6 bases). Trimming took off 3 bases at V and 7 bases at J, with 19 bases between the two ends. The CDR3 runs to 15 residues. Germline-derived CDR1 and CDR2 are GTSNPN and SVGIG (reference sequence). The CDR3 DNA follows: TGTGCCTGGAGCCAACAGGGTAATTTGGCGAACATTCAGTACTTC. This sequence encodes CAWSQQGNLANIQYF.

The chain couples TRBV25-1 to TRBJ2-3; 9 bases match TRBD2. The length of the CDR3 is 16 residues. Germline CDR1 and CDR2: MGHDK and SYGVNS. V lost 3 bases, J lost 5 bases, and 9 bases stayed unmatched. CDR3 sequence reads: CASSDAWRGGIDTQYF. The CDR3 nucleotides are TGTGCCAGCAGTGATGCCTGGCGGGGGGGCATAGATACGCAGTATTTT. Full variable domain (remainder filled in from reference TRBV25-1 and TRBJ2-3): EADIYQTPRYLVIGTGKKITLECSQTMGHDKMYWYQQDPGMELHLIHYSYGVNSTEKGDLSSESTVSRIRTEHFPLTLESARPSHTSQYLCASSDAWRGGIDTQYFGPGTRLTVL.